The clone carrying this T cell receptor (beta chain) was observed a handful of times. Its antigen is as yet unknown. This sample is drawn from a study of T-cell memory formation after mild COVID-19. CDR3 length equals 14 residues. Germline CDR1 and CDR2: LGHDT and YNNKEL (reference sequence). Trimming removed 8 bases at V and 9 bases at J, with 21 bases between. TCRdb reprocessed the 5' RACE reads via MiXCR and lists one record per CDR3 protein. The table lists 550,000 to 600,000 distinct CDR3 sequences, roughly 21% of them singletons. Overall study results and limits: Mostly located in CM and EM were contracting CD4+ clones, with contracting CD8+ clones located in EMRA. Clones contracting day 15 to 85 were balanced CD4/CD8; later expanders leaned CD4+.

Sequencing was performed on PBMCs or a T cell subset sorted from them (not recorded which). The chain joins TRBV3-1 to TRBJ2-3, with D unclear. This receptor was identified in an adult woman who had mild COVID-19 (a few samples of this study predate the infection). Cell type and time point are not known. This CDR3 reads CASALRLAALTQYF. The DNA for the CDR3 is TGTGCCAGCGCCTTAAGACTCGCCGCCTTGACGCAGTATTTT.